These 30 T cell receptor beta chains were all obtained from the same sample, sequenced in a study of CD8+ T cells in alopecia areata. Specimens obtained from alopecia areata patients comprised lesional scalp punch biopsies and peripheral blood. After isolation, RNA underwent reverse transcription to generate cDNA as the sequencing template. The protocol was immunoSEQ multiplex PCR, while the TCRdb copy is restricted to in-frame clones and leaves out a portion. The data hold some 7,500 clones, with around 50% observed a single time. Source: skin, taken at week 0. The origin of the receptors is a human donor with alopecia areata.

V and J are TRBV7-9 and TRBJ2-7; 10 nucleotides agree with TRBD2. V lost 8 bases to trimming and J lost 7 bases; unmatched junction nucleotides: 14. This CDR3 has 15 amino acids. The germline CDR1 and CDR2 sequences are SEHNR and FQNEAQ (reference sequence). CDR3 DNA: TGTGCCAGCGGACTAGCGGAGAACCCCACCGCAGAGCAGTACTTC. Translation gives CASGLAENPTAEQYF. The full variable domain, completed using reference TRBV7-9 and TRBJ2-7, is DTGVSQNPRHKITKRGQNVTFRCDPISEHNRLYWYRQTLGQGPEFLTYFQNEAQLEKSRLLSDRFSAERPKGSFSTLEIQRTEQGDSAMYLCASGLAENPTAEQYFGPGTRLTVT.

This CDR3 is CASSFMGISETQYF. CDR3 nucleotides: TGCGCCAGCAGCTTTATGGGTATATCGGAGACCCAGTACTTC. V usage is TRBV5-1 and J usage is TRBJ2-5, with D unclear. Germline V CDR1 and CDR2: SGHRS, YFSETQ. This CDR3 is built from 14 residues. Trimming removed 2 bases at V and 5 bases at J, with 13 bases between.

The CDR3 DNA follows: TGCGCCAGCAGCCAAGATCTAAACGGGAGGGTAGGCACCGGGGAGCTGTTTTTT. Translating gives CASSQDLNGRVGTGELFF. This chain joins TRBV4-3 and TRBJ2-2, with 8 bases fitting TRBD2. The length of the CDR3 is 18 residues. The J segment lost 4 bases and the V segment lost 0 bases, leaving 10 bases of the junction unmatched. From germline, CDR1 is LGHNA and CDR2 YSLEER.

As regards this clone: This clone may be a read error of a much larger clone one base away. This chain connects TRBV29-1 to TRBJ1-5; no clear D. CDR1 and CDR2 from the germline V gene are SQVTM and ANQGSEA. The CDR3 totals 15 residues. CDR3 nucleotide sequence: TGCAGCGTCGCAGACGGACTCCTGGGCAATCGGCCCCAGCATTTT. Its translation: CSVADGLLGNRPQHF.

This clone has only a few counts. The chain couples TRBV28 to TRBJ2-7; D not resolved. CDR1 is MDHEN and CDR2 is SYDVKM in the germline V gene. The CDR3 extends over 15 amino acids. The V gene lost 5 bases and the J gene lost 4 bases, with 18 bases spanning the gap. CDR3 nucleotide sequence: TGTGCCAGCAGTCAGCCGGGCCCCCGAAGGTACGAGCAGTACTTC. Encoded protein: CASSQPGPRRYEQYF.

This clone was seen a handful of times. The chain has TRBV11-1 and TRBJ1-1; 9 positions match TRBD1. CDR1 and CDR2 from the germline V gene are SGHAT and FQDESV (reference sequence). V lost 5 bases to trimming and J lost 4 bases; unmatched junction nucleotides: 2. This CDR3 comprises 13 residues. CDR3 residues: CASSTDRGTEAFF. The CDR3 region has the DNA TGTGCCAGCAGCACGGACAGGGGCACTGAAGCTTTCTTT.

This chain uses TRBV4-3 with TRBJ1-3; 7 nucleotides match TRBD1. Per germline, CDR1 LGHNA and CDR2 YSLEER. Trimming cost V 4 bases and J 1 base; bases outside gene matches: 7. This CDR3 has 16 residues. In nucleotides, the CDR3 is TGCGCCAGCAGCCGACGGACAGGCGGATCTGGAAACACCATATATTTT. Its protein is CASSRRTGGSGNTIYF.

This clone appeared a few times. The CDR3 DNA reads TGTGCCAGCAGTTACTCGGGCGGGCGAGAGACCCAGTACTTC. Its protein product is CASSYSGGRETQYF. The chain recombines TRBV6-5 with TRBJ2-5; the D gene is possibly TRBD2 (5 bases). Trimming cost V 0 bases and J 4 bases, with 9 bases left between them. The CDR3 extends over 14 amino acids. The germline gives CDR1 MNHEY, CDR2 SVGAGI.

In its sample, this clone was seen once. Here the CDR3 DNA reads TGTGCCAGTAGTCCGACGGGGAGGGCCACTTCCAATGAGCAGTTCTTC. This sequence encodes CASSPTGRATSNEQFF. This chain joins TRBV19 and TRBJ2-1, with 7 bases aligning to TRBD2. V was clipped by 5 bases and J by 6 bases; unmatched bases: 13. The CDR3 has 16 residues. Germline loops: CDR1 LNHDA, CDR2 SQIVND (reference sequence). Full variable domain (remainder filled in from reference TRBV19 and TRBJ2-1): DGGITQSPKYLFRKEGQNVTLSCEQNLNHDAMYWYRQDPGQGLRLIYYSQIVNDFQKGDIAEGYSVSREKKESFPLTVTSAQKNPTAFYLCASSPTGRATSNEQFFGPGTRLTVL.

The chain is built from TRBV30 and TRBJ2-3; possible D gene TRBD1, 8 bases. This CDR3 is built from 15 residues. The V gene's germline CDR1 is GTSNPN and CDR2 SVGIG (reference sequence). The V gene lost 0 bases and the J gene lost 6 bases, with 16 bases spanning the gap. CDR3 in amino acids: CAWSVRGQGGDTQYF. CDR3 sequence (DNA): TGTGCCTGGAGTGTACGAGGACAGGGAGGGGATACGCAGTATTTT.

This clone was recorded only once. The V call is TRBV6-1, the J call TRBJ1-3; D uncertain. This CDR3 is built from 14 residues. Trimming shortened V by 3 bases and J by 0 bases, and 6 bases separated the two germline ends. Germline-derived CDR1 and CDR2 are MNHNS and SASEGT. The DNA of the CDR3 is TGTGCCAGCAGTGATGGTAGCTCTGGAAACACCATATATTTT. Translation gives CASSDGSSGNTIYF.

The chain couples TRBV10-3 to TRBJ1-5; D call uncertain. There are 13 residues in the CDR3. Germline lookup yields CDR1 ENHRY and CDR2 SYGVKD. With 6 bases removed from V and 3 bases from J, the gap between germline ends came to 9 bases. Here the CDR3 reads CAIRRETNQPQHF. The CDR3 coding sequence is TGTGCCATCAGGAGGGAGACCAATCAGCCCCAGCATTTT.

CDR3: CASSYKGAGNKQYF. DNA of the CDR3: TGTGCCAGCAGTTACAAGGGGGCGGGCAACAAGCAGTACTTC. The gene calls are TRBV6-5 and TRBJ2-7; the match to TRBD1 covers 7 bases. The germline gives CDR1 MNHEY, CDR2 SVGAGI. V dropped 2 bases and J dropped 8; count of bases not matched to a gene: 9. The CDR3 length is 14 residues.

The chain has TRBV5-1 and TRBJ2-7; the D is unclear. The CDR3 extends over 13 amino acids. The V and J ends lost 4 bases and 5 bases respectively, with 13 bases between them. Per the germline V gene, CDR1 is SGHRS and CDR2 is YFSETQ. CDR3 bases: TGCGCCAGCAGCCCACTTGGGTGGGACGAGCAGTACTTC. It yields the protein CASSPLGWDEQYF. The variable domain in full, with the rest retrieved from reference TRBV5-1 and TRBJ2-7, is KAGVTQTPRYLIKTRGQQVTLSCSPISGHRSVSWYQQTPGQGLQFLFEYFSETQRNKGNFPGRFSGRQFSNSRSEMNVSTLELGDSALYLCASSPLGWDEQYFGPGTRLTVT.

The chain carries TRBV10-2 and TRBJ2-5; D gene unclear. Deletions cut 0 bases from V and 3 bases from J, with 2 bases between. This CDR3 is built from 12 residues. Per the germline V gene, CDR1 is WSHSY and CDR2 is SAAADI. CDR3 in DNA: TGCGCCAGCAGTGAGTCCGAAGAGACCCAGTACTTC. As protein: CASSESEETQYF.

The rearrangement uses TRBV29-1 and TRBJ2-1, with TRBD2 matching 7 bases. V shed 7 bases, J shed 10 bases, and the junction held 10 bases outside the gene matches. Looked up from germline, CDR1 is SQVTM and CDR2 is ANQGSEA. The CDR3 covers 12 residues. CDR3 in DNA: TGCAGCGCACGACCCTGGGGGGGAGAGCAGTTCTTC. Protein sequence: CSARPWGGEQFF.

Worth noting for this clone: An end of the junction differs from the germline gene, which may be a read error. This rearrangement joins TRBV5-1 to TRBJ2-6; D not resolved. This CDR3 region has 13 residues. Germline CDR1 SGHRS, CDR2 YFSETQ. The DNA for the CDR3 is TGCGCCAGCAGCTCCTCTGGGGTCAACGTCCTGACTTTC. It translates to CASSSSGVNVLTF.

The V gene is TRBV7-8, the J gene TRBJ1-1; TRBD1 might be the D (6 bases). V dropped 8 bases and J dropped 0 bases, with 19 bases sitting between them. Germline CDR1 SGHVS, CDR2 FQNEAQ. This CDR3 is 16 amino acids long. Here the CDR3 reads CASLFKGGGVNTEAFF. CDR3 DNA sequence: TGTGCCAGCTTGTTTAAGGGGGGCGGGGTGAACACTGAAGCTTTCTTT. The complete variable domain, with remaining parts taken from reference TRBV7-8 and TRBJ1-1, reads GAGVSQSPRYKVAKRGQDVALRCDPISGHVSLFWYQQALGQGPEFLTYFQNEAQLDKSGLPSDRFFAERPEGSVSTLKIQRTQQEDSAVYLCASLFKGGGVNTEAFFGQGTRLTVV.

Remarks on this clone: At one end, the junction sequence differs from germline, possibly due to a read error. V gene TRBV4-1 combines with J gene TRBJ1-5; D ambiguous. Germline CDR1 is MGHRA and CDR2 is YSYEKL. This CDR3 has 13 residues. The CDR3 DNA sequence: TGTGCCAGCAGCCAAGAGAGTGATCAGCCCCAGCATTTT. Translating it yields CASSQESDQPQHF.

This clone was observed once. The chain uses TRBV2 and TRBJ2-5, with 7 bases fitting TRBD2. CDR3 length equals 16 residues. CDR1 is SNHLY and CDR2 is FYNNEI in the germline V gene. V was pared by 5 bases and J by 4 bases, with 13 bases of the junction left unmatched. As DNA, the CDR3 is TGTGCCAGCAGTACCCTCTCGGGGGAGGGCCGAGAGACCCAGTACTTC. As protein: CASSTLSGEGRETQYF.

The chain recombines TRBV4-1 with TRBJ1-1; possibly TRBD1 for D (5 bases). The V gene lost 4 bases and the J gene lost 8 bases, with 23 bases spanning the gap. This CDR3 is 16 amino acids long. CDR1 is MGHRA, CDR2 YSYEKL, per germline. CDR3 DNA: TGCGCCAGCAGCCCCACCCCTCCGACAGTCGTTATCGAAGCTTTCTTT. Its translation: CASSPTPPTVVIEAFF.

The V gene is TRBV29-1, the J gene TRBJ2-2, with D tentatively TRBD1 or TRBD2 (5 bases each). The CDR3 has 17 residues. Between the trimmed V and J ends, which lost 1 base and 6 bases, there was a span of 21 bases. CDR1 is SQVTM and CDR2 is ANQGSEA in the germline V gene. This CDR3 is CSVEVRANGANPGELFF. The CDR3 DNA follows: TGCAGCGTTGAAGTACGGGCGAACGGGGCAAACCCCGGGGAGCTGTTTTTT.

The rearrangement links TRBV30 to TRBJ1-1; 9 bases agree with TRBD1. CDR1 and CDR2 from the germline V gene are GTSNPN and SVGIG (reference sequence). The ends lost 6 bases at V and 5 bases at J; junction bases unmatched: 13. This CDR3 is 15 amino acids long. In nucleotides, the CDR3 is TGTGCCTGTGGGACAGGGAGAGGAGGGTTGACTGAAGCTTTCTTT. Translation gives CACGTGRGGLTEAFF.

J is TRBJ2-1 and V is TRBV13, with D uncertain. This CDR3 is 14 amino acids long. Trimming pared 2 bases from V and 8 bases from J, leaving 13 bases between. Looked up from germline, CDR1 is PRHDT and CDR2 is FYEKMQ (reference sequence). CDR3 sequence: CASSLKVVSYEQFF. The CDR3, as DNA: TGTGCCAGCAGCTTAAAGGTAGTATCTTATGAGCAGTTCTTC.

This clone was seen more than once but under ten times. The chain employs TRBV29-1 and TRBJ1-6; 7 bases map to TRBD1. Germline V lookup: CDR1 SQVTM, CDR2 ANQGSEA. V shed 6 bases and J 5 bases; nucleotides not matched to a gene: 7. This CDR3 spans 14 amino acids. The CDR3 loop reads CSVKGAEHNSPLHF. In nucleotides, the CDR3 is TGCAGCGTCAAGGGGGCTGAGCATAATTCACCCCTCCACTTT.

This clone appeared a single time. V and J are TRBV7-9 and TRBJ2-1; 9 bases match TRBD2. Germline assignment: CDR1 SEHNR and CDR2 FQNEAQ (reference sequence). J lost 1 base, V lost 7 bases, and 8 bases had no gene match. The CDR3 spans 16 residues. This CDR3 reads CASTDSGSISYNEQFF. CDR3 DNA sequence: TGTGCCAGCACCGATAGCGGGAGTATATCCTACAATGAGCAGTTCTTC. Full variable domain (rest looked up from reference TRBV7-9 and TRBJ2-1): DTGVSQNPRHKITKRGQNVTFRCDPISEHNRLYWYRQTLGQGPEFLTYFQNEAQLEKSRLLSDRFSAERPKGSFSTLEIQRTEQGDSAMYLCASTDSGSISYNEQFFGPGTRLTVL.

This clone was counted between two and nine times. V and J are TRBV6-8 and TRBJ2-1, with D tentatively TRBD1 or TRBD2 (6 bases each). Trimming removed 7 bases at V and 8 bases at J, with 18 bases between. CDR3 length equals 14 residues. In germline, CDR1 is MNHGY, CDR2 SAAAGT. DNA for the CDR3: TGTGCCAGCACACGGGGGCGCATAATCGATGAGCAGTTCTTC. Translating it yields CASTRGRIIDEQFF.

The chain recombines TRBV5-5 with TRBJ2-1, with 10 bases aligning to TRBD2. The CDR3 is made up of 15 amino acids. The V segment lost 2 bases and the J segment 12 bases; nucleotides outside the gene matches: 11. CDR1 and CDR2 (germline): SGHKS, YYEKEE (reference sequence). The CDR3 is CASSLGLADWEGQFF. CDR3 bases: TGTGCCAGCAGCTTAGGACTAGCGGACTGGGAGGGGCAGTTCTTC.

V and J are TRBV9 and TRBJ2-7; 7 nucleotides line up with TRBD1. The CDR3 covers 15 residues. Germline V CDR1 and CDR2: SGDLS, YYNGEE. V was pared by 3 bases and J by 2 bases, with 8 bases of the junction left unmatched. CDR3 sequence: CASSATGTVAYEQYF. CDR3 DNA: TGTGCCAGCAGCGCTACCGGGACAGTCGCCTACGAGCAGTACTTC.

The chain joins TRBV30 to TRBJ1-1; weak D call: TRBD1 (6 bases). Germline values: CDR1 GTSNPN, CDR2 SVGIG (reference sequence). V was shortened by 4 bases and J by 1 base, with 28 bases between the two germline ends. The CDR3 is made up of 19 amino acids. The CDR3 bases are TGTGCCTGGAATGGGGGCAGGATGGCAATTGGGAGCAAGAACACTGAAGCTTTCTTT. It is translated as CAWNGGRMAIGSKNTEAFF.